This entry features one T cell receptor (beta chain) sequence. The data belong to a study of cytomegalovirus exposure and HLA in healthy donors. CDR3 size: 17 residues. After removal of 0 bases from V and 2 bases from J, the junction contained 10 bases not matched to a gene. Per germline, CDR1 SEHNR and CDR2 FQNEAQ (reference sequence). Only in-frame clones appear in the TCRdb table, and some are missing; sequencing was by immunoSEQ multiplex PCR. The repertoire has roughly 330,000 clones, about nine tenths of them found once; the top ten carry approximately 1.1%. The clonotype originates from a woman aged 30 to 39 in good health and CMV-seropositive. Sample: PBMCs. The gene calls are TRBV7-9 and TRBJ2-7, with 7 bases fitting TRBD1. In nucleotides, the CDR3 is TGTGCCAGCAGCTTAGCTCCGGGACAGATCGTCCCCTACGAGCAGTACTTC. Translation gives CASSLAPGQIVPYEQYF.